The rows below give T cell receptor beta chains drawn from one sample of a study of metastatic and nonmetastatic thyroid tumors. TCRdb re-called clones via MiXCR from the PCR reads. The sample records tens of thousands of clones, around 10% being singletons. Source material: blood. These receptors were taken from a male donor with papillary thyroid cancer or a benign thyroid nodule (not recorded which). Some clones in this sample may be carry-over from other donors' samples. Both conserved end residues are part of each CDR3. Each record gives: V gene, clone size, J gene, D gene, CDR3 protein, CDR3 DNA. D genes are given only for firm matches. Not every row has a clone size; where given, it reads once, few, many or a size class.

TRBV6-4	NA	TRBJ2-1	NA	CASSSYSGYWNNEQFF	TGCGCCAGCAGTTCTTATAGCGGTTACTGGAACAATGAGCAGTTCTTC
TRBV19	many	TRBJ1-4	NA	CASSEDYGHSGEKLFF	TGTGCCAGTAGTGAAGACTACGGCCACTCCGGCGAAAAACTGTTTTTT
TRBV20-1	many	TRBJ2-5	NA	CSAPQGDSVVETQYF	TGCAGTGCTCCTCAGGGCGACTCAGTGGTGGAGACCCAGTACTTC
TRBV24-1	many	TRBJ2-1	NA	CATSDLWNEQFF	TGTGCCACCAGTGATTTGTGGAATGAGCAGTTCTTC
TRBV6-1	few	TRBJ2-7	NA	CASIAGQYYEHYF	TGTGCCAGCATTGCAGGGCAGTACTACGAGCATTACTTC
TRBV20-1	many	TRBJ2-7	TRBD2	CSASRTSGSRYEQYF	TGCAGTGCTTCTCGGACTAGCGGGAGTAGGTACGAGCAGTACTTC
TRBV18	NA	TRBJ2-7	NA	CASSYASREQYF	TGTGCCAGCTCATATGCAAGCCGCGAGCAGTACTTC
TRBV6-5	medium-sized	TRBJ2-7	TRBD2	CASSYGLASEQYF	TGTGCCAGCAGTTACGGACTAGCAAGCGAGCAGTACTTC
TRBV5-4	NA	TRBJ2-5	NA	CASSLLPGPLETQYF	TGTGCCAGCAGCCTGTTACCGGGACCCTTGGAGACCCAGTACTTC
TRBV20-1	NA	TRBJ2-7	TRBD2	CSARVTSGGPSYEQYF	TGCAGTGCTAGGGTGACTAGCGGGGGCCCCTCCTACGAGCAGTACTTC
TRBV13	many	TRBJ2-3	TRBD1	CATSTGERTDTQYF	TGTGCCACTTCGACAGGGGAAAGGACAGATACGCAGTATTTT
TRBV18	few	TRBJ2-1	NA	CASSPRTGRAGVGAYNEQFF	TGTGCCAGCTCACCCCGGACAGGGCGAGCGGGAGTAGGGGCTTACAATGAGCAGTTCTTC
TRBV7-9	NA	TRBJ2-7	TRBD1	CASSLGRDRGGKQYF	TGTGCCAGCAGCTTAGGCCGGGACAGGGGAGGGAAGCAGTACTTC
TRBV29-1	many	TRBJ2-1	NA	CSVPVSALYNEQFF	TGCAGCGTTCCGGTATCAGCTTTATACAATGAGCAGTTCTTC
TRBV14	many	TRBJ1-1	TRBD1	CATTRDRENTEAFF	TGTGCCACTACCCGGGACAGGGAAAACACTGAAGCTTTCTTT